These 10 T cell receptor beta chains were sequenced from one sample in a study of blood T cells in healthy people across ages. PCR was performed a second time for 7 to 11 cycles using a sample-barcoded 5' primer and a J-beta primer mix. TCRdb ran MiXCR on the 5' RACE reads and lists one entry per CDR3 protein. This table has 1.6 million or so distinct CDR3 sequences, around 36% appearing once. Sequencing was carried out using blood. The receptors here all came from a woman aged 25 to 45 in good health.

The chain employs TRBV6-1 and TRBJ2-3; D ambiguous. Germline CDR1 reads MNHNS; CDR2 reads SASEGT. Trimming removed 4 bases at V and 6 bases at J, with 11 bases between. The length of the CDR3 is 13 residues. The CDR3 nucleotides are TGTGCCAGCAGTGCCCTGATGGAGGATACGCAGTATTTT. Amino acids: CASSALMEDTQYF.

The chain has TRBV5-5 and TRBJ2-3; 12 nucleotides line up with TRBD2. CDR3 length: 16 residues. The V gene's germline CDR1 is SGHKS and CDR2 YYEKEE (reference sequence). Trimming removed 2 bases from V and 5 bases from J; junction bases left unmatched: 6. The CDR3 loop reads CASSFRLAGALDTQYF. The CDR3 DNA follows: TGTGCCAGCAGCTTTAGACTAGCGGGGGCCCTAGATACGCAGTATTTT.

This clonotype is a singleton in its sample. The chain employs TRBV20-1 and TRBJ2-3; D is possibly TRBD1 (5 bases). Germline V gene sequence: CDR1 DFQATT, CDR2 SNEGSKA (reference sequence). This CDR3 comprises 16 residues. The V gene lost 0 bases and the J gene lost 4 bases, with 17 bases spanning the gap. The DNA of the CDR3 is TGCAGTGCTAGAGATCCAGCACAGGTAGACGCAGATACGCAGTATTTT. It is translated as CSARDPAQVDADTQYF.

This chain uses TRBV4-1 with TRBJ2-2; 9 nucleotides match TRBD1. J lost 0 bases, V lost 1 base, and 9 bases had no gene match. The CDR3 is made up of 19 amino acids. CDR1 and CDR2 from the germline V gene are MGHRA and YSYEKL. The CDR3 DNA sequence: TGCGCCAGCAGCCAAGCGGGGCGGACAGGGGCGACGAACACCGGGGAGCTGTTTTTT. Translating it yields CASSQAGRTGATNTGELFF.

The rearrangement links TRBV6-2 or TRBV6-3 to TRBJ1-4; 8 bases fit TRBD1. Germline CDR1 MNHEY, CDR2 SVGEGT. V gave up 0 bases and J gave up 3 bases; unmatched junction bases: 9. This CDR3 has 18 residues. DNA of the CDR3: TGTGCCAGCAGTTACTCGGGACAGGCGCCTCCTGCTAATGAAAAACTGTTTTTT. Its translation: CASSYSGQAPPANEKLFF.

The chain employs TRBV3-1 and TRBJ2-3, with a tentative D call TRBD2 (5 bases). CDR1 is LGHDT and CDR2 is YNNKEL in the germline V gene (reference sequence). The CDR3 is 15 residues long. Deletions cut 0 bases from V and 4 bases from J, with 11 bases between. This CDR3 is CASSQDRVSADTQYF. The CDR3 DNA follows: TGTGCCAGCAGCCAAGATCGGGTTAGCGCAGATACGCAGTATTTT.

The gene calls are TRBV4-1 and TRBJ2-7, with 7 bases fitting TRBD1. The CDR3 contains 15 residues. Trimming at V came to 2 bases and at J to 4 bases, leaving 8 bases not matched to a gene. Germline values: CDR1 MGHRA, CDR2 YSYEKL. The CDR3 bases are TGCGCCAGCAGCCAAACCCGGGACAGTGCGTACGAGCAGTACTTC. The encoded protein is CASSQTRDSAYEQYF.

The chain is built from TRBV12-3 or TRBV12-4 and TRBJ1-1; 11 nucleotides align to TRBD1. CDR3 length: 14 residues. V lost 8 bases, J lost 4 bases, and 6 bases stayed unmatched. CDR3 residues: CASDWTGGGTEAFF. The CDR3 DNA sequence: TGTGCCAGCGACTGGACAGGGGGCGGCACTGAAGCTTTCTTT.

The genes are TRBV7-2 and TRBJ2-1, with D uncertain. This CDR3 is built from 16 residues. The ends were cut back, 5 bases at V and 0 bases at J, with 14 bases in the middle. Germline CDR1 and CDR2: SGHTA and FQGNSA. The CDR3 here is CASSKTLPSSYNEQFF. The CDR3 nucleotides are TGTGCCAGCAGCAAGACCCTCCCTTCCTCCTACAATGAGCAGTTCTTC.

This clonotype has ten or more counts. The chain combines TRBV29-1 with TRBJ2-5; TRBD1 agrees at 12 bases. The CDR3 runs 15 residues. CDR1 is SQVTM and CDR2 is ANQGSEA in the germline V gene. With V trimmed by 6 bases and J by 4 bases, 9 bases remained unmatched. The CDR3 sequence is CSVSAGTGGGETQYF. In DNA, the CDR3 is TGCAGCGTATCGGCCGGGACAGGGGGCGGAGAGACCCAGTACTTC. Together with reference TRBV29-1 and TRBJ2-5, the CDR3 gives the full variable domain: SAVISQKPSRDICQRGTSLTIQCQVDSQVTMMFWYRQQPGQSLTLIATANQGSEATYESGFVIDKFPISRPNLTFSTLTVSNMSPEDSSIYLCSVSAGTGGGETQYFGPGTRLLVL.